This entry is about one TCR beta chain. Its antigen remains unidentified. This sample stems from a study of CD8+ T cells in alopecia areata. Study summary: Treated patients swallowed 5 to 10 mg of oral tofacitinib twice daily.

Described treatment: oral pan-JAK inhibitor, 5-10 mg twice daily. Findings and caveats of the study: During tofacitinib treatment, many expanded lesional clones remained in scalp and blood. Given one nonresponder, whether baseline CD8+ expansion relates to response remains uncertain.

CDR1 is SGHDT, CDR2 YYEEEE, per germline. This CDR3 is built from 14 residues. V shed 4 bases and J shed 7 bases, with 17 bases lying between them. After isolation, RNA underwent reverse transcription to generate cDNA as the sequencing template. Measured with immunoSEQ multiplex PCR; TCRdb has only the in-frame clones, and not every one. The sample lists about 270,000 clones; 50% to 75% were seen once. The chain combines TRBV5-6 with TRBJ1-2; D unclear. This clonotype was obtained from a human donor with alopecia areata. Material: CD4+ T cells sorted from blood, obtained around week 54, from a patient treated with tofacitinib. The CDR3 nucleotides are TGTGCCAGCAGCCGGACGGCCTCAACTCTTGGCTACACCTTC. It codes for CASSRTASTLGYTF.